This TCR beta chain was profiled in a study of T cell responses to AZD1222 COVID-19 vaccine. The study, taken as a whole, reports: Reportedly, nearly half of unique spike TCRs recognized epitopes outside B.1.351/B.1.1.7 mutations. The study found Spike-specific TCR breadth and depth rose after two AZD1222 doses. Only 5 or 6 people who got AZD1222 tested seropositive at baseline.

V gave up 6 bases and J gave up 0 bases, with 9 bases separating them. Germline CDR1 reads SGHTA; CDR2 reads FQGNSA. The CDR3 spans 14 residues. On this clone: Its target is not known.

Assay: immunoSEQ multiplex PCR; the TCRdb copy retains only in-frame clones and omits some. The sample shows some 150,000 clones, 90% of them seen only once. The receptor's source is an adult who received the AZD1222 COVID-19 vaccine. The source material was peripheral blood, sampled 28 days after the second AZD1222 dose. The genes are TRBV7-2 and TRBJ1-3; D is unclear. CDR3 sequence: CASSSAFSGNTIYF. DNA of the CDR3: TGTGCCAGCAGTTCAGCCTTCTCTGGAAACACCATATATTTT.